The 13 T cell receptor beta chains reported below all come from one sample, sequenced in a study of T cells after yellow fever vaccination. TCRdb re-analysed the 5' RACE reads in MiXCR, keeping a single row per CDR3 protein. Of some 560,000 distinct CDR3 sequences listed, about 19% are singletons. The specimen comprised PBMCs, sampled 15 days after the yellow fever booster vaccination. The receptors were gathered from a man aged 30 to 45 who received the YFV17D yellow fever vaccine.

This clonotype was seen a handful of times. The rearrangement joins TRBV15 to TRBJ2-3; D is unresolved. V dropped 1 base and J dropped 0 bases, with 2 bases sitting between them. The CDR3 is 13 residues long. Per the germline V gene, CDR1 is LNHNV and CDR2 is YYDKDF (reference sequence). The CDR3 coding sequence is TGTGCCACCAGCAGAGTTAGCACAGATACGCAGTATTTT. This encodes CATSRVSTDTQYF.

This clonotype came up a few times. The V gene is TRBV20-1, the J gene TRBJ2-6; 7 bases map to TRBD1. CDR3 length: 17 amino acids. Germline V gene lookup returns CDR1 DFQATT and CDR2 SNEGSKA (reference sequence). The J segment lost 2 bases and the V segment lost 0 bases, leaving 7 bases of the junction unmatched. The CDR3 DNA follows: TGCAGTGCTAGAGATTGGGGACAGAAAACTGGGGCCAACGTCCTGACTTTC. Its protein is CSARDWGQKTGANVLTF.

This clonotype was seen ten or more times. The chain uses TRBV5-6 and TRBJ2-7; 10 bases are a match to TRBD1. Germline V CDR1 and CDR2: SGHDT, YYEEEE. The CDR3 spans 15 residues. V was clipped by 4 bases and J by 3 bases; unmatched bases: 7. The CDR3 DNA is TGTGCCAGCAGCGACCGGGACAGGGGACGCTACGAGCAGTACTTC. Translating gives CASSDRDRGRYEQYF.

This clonotype appeared a few times. This sequence joins TRBV10-2 and TRBJ2-7; tentatively, D is TRBD1 (6 bases). The CDR3 covers 14 residues. Germline V gives CDR1 WSHSY, CDR2 SAAADI. Trimming took 4 bases from V and 7 from J, leaving 17 bases between them. The CDR3 region is CASSVSPVRGEQYF. CDR3 coding DNA: TGCGCCAGCAGTGTCTCCCCGGTTAGGGGGGAGCAGTACTTC.

The rearrangement links TRBV28 to TRBJ1-1; TRBD1 is a possible D gene (5 bases). Germline V gene sequence: CDR1 MDHEN, CDR2 SYDVKM. This CDR3 contains 15 residues. V was shortened by 4 bases and J by 1 base, with 13 bases between the two germline ends. In DNA, the CDR3 is TGTGCCAGCAGTTCTGGAGGGGCGACGAACACTGAAGCTTTCTTT. Translation: CASSSGGATNTEAFF.

This clonotype was observed a handful of times. V and J are TRBV2 and TRBJ1-5; tentative D call: TRBD1 (6 bases). The CDR3 is 12 amino acids. Trimming took 4 bases from V and 6 from J, leaving 7 bases between them. Per germline, CDR1 SNHLY and CDR2 FYNNEI. The CDR3: CASSGTVQPQHF. In DNA form, the CDR3 reads TGTGCCAGCAGTGGGACAGTTCAGCCCCAGCATTTT.

The CDR3 nucleotides are TGCGCCAGCGGCCGTGATCCGCTAGCGGGAGTATACAATGAGCAGTTCTTC. Protein sequence: CASGRDPLAGVYNEQFF. V usage is TRBV5-1 and J usage is TRBJ2-1; TRBD2 aligns across 10 bases. The CDR3 extends over 17 amino acids. Germline CDR1 reads SGHRS; CDR2 reads YFSETQ. J gave up 4 bases and V 7 bases, and 14 bases lay outside the gene matches.

This clonotype was found a few times. The J gene is TRBJ2-1, the V gene TRBV20-1; unclear D gene. The CDR3 runs to 14 residues. Trimming removed 5 bases at V and 0 bases at J, with 11 bases between. Germline V gene lookup returns CDR1 DFQATT and CDR2 SNEGSKA (reference sequence). This CDR3 reads CSADRGSSYNEQFF. The DNA of the CDR3 is TGCAGTGCTGACCGAGGAAGCTCCTACAATGAGCAGTTCTTC.

This clonotype was observed a few times. V usage is TRBV23-1 and J usage is TRBJ2-5; 8 nucleotides match TRBD1. TRBV23-1 is placed among ORFs of uncertain function. This CDR3 has 16 residues. Unmatched junction bases numbered 10, after V lost 4 bases and J lost 3 bases. Here the CDR3 reads CASSPEQNRGEETQYF. DNA for the CDR3: TGCGCCAGCAGTCCAGAACAGAACAGGGGGGAAGAGACCCAGTACTTC.

This clonotype was detected a few times. The chain recombines TRBV20-1 with TRBJ2-7, with a weak D call TRBD1 (6 bases). The CDR3 spans 16 residues. Germline V CDR1 and CDR2: DFQATT, SNEGSKA (reference sequence). The ends were cut back, 6 bases at V and 3 bases at J, with 24 bases in the middle. The CDR3 protein is CSARFARGRQNYEQYF. CDR3 DNA: TGCAGTGCGAGATTCGCCAGGGGACGCCAAAACTACGAGCAGTACTTC.

In this sample, this clonotype turned up a few times. J is TRBJ1-1 and V is TRBV27; 10 nucleotides line up with TRBD1. This CDR3 region has 17 residues. Germline CDR1 is MNHEY and CDR2 is SMNVEV (reference sequence). Losses at the gene ends were 5 bases for V and 1 base for J; bases not matched to a gene: 10. The CDR3 sequence: CASSPRDRGRENTEAFF. The CDR3 nucleotides are TGTGCCAGCAGTCCTCGGGACAGGGGACGGGAGAACACTGAAGCTTTCTTT.

This clonotype was detected only a few times. This chain joins TRBV27 and TRBJ2-1, with 8 bases aligning to TRBD2. Germline V gene data show CDR1 as MNHEY and CDR2 as SMNVEV (reference sequence). Unmatched junction bases numbered 11, after V lost 2 bases and J lost 8 bases. There are 16 residues in the CDR3. The CDR3 coding sequence is TGTGCCAGCAGTTTAACAGCGACTAGCGTTTTACATGAGCAGTTCTTC. Its translation is CASSLTATSVLHEQFF.

V and J are TRBV7-2 and TRBJ2-7, with D possibly being TRBD1 or TRBD2 (5 bases each). Looked up from germline, CDR1 is SGHTA and CDR2 is FQGNSA. The CDR3 length is 15 residues. Trimming took off 2 bases at V and 0 bases at J, with 11 bases between the two ends. The CDR3, as DNA: TGTGCCAGCAGCTTAACCCGGGGCTACTCCTACGAGCAGTACTTC. Its translation is CASSLTRGYSYEQYF.